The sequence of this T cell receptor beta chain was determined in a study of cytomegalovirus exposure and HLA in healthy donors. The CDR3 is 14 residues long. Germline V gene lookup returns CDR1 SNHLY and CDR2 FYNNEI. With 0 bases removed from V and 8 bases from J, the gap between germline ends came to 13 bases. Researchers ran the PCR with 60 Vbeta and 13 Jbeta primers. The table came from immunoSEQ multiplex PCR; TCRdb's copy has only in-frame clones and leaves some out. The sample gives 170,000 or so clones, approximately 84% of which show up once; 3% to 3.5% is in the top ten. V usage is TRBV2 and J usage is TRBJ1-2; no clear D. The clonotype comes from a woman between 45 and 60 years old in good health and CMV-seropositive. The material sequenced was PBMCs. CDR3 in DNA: TGTGCCAGCAGTGAAGCCCCCGGAGGGTCCGGCTACACCTTC. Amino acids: CASSEAPGGSGYTF.